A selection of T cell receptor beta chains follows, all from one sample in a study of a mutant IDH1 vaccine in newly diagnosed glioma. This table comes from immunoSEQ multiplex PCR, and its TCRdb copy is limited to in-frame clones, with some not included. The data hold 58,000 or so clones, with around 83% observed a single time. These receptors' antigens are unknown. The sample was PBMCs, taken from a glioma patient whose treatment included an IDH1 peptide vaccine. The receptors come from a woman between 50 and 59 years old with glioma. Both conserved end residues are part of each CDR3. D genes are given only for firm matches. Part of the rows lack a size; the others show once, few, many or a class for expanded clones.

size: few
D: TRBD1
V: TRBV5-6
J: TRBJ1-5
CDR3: CASSLRTGRDNQPQHF
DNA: TGTGCCAGCAGCTTGAGGACAGGGAGGGACAATCAGCCCCAGCATTTT

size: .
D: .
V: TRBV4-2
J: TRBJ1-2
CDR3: CASSQVGVDYGYTF
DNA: TGTGCCAGCAGCCAAGTTGGGGTAGACTATGGCTACACCTTC

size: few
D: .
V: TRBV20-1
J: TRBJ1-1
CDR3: CSVKEAFF
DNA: TGCAGTGTCAAGGAGGCTTTCTTT

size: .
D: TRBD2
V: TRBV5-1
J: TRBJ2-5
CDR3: CASSPSPQLAARGAQYF
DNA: TGCGCCAGCAGCCCGTCCCCCCAACTAGCGGCCCGGGGGGCCCAGTACTTC

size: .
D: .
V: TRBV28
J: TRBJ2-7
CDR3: CASSPEGRREQYF
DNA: TGTGCCAGCAGTCCCGAGGGGAGGAGGGAGCAGTACTTC

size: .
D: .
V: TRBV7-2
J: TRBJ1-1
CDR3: CASIHGGNTEAFF
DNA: TGTGCCAGCATTCATGGAGGGAACACTGAAGCTTTCTTT

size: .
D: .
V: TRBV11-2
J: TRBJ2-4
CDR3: CASSLRGSPLAKNIQYF
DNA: TGTGCCAGCAGCTTAAGAGGCTCCCCCTTAGCCAAAAACATTCAGTACTTC

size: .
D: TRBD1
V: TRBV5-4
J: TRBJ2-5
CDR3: CASSLRQGARETQYF
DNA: TGTGCCAGCAGCTTGAGGCAGGGGGCCCGAGAGACCCAGTACTTC

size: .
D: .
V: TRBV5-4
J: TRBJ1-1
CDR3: CASSLWGPSSAEAFF
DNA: TGTGCCAGCAGCTTGTGGGGCCCCAGCTCCGCGGAAGCTTTCTTT

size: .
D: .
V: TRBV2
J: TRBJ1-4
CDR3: CASRGRASNEKLFF
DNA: TGTGCCAGCCGCGGCAGGGCGAGTAATGAAAAACTGTTTTTT

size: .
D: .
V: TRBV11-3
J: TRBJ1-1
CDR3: CASSWRGQNTEAFF
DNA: TGTGCCAGCAGCTGGCGGGGGCAGAACACTGAAGCTTTCTTT

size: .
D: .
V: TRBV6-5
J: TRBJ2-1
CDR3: CASSPGPSSYNEQFF
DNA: TGTGCCAGCAGTCCTGGTCCGAGCTCCTACAATGAGCAGTTCTTC

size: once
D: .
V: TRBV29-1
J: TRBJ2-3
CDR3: CSVLMGTDTQYF
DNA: TGCAGCGTCCTAATGGGTACAGATACGCAGTATTTT

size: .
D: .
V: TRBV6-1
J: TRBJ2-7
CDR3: CASSEAGVTGLYF
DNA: TGTGCCAGCAGTGAAGCGGGGGTGACGGGACTTTACTTC

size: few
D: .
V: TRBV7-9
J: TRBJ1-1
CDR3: CASSLGWGGAEAFF
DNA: TGTGCCAGCAGCTTAGGGTGGGGGGGAGCTGAAGCTTTCTTT

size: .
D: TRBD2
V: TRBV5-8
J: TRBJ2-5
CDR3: CASSFGLAGGQETQYF
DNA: TGTGCCAGCAGCTTCGGACTAGCGGGGGGGCAAGAGACCCAGTACTTC

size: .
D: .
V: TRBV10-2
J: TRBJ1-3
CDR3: CASRQLASSGNTIYF
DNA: TGCGCCAGCAGGCAACTTGCGAGCTCTGGAAACACCATATATTTT

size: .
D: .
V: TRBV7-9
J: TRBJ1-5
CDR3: CASSFDISNQPQHF
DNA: TGTGCCAGCAGCTTTGATATCAGCAATCAGCCCCAGCATTTT

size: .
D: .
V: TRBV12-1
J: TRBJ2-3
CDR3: CASSRTGIETDTQYF
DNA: TGTGCCAGCAGCAGGACAGGGATTGAGACAGATACGCAGTATTTT

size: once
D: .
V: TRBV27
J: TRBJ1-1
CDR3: CASSLSRSAEAFF
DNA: TGTGCCAGCAGTTTATCGCGGTCAGCTGAAGCTTTCTTT

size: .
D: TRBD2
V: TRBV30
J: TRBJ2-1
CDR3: CAWSLLAGVGNEQFF
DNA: TGTGCCTGGAGCCTCCTAGCGGGGGTAGGGAATGAGCAGTTCTTC

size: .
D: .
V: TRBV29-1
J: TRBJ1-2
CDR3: CSVEDLFQGPYGYTF
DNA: TGCAGCGTTGAAGATCTATTTCAAGGACCTTATGGCTACACCTTC

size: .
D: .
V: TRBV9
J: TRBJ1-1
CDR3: CASTGPAGAHTEAFF
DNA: TGTGCCAGCACCGGTCCCGCAGGGGCCCACACTGAAGCTTTCTTT

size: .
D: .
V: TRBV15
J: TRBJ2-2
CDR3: CATSSAGGELFF
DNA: TGTGCCACCAGCTCCGCTGGGGGGGAGCTGTTTTTT

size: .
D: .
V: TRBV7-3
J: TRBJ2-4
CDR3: CASSRDFFPPENIQYF
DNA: TGTGCCAGCAGCAGGGACTTTTTCCCGCCGGAAAACATTCAGTACTTC

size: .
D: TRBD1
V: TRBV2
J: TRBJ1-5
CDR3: CASRGQGASNQPQHF
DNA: TGTGCCAGCAGGGGACAGGGGGCCTCAAATCAGCCCCAGCATTTT

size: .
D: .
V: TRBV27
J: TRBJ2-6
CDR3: CASSLQLLLGANVLTF
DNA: TGTGCCAGCAGCCTACAGCTTTTGCTTGGGGCCAACGTCCTGACTTTC

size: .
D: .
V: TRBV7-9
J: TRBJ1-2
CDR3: CASSLLGYEGYTF
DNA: TGTGCCAGCAGCTTACTGGGTTATGAAGGCTACACCTTC

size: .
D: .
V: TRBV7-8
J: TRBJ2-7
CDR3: CASSLIGGHTYEQYF
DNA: TGTGCCAGCAGCTTAATCGGGGGGCACACCTACGAGCAGTACTTC

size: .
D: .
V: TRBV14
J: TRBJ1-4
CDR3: CASSLLTGLGEKLFF
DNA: TGTGCCAGCAGCCTTTTAACAGGGCTTGGTGAAAAACTGTTTTTT

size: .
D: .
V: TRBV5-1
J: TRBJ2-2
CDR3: CASSLNGELFF
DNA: TGCGCCAGCAGCTTGAACGGGGAGCTGTTTTTT

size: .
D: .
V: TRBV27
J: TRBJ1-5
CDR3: CASSLGQGFHQPQHF
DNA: TGTGCCAGCAGTTTAGGGCAGGGGTTTCATCAGCCCCAGCATTTT

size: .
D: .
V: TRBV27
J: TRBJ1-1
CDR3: CASSGRNTEAFF
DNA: TGTGCCAGCAGTGGACGGAACACTGAAGCTTTCTTT

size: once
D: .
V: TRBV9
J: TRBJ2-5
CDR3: CASSPQGIQETQYF
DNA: TGTGCCAGCAGCCCCCAGGGGATTCAAGAGACCCAGTACTTC

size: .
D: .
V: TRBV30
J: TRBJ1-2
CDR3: CAWSAESNYGYTF
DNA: TGTGCCTGGAGTGCTGAATCTAACTATGGCTACACCTTC

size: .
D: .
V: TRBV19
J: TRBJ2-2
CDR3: CASSHTAFYTGELFF
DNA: TGTGCCAGTAGTCATACAGCGTTCTACACCGGGGAGCTGTTTTTT

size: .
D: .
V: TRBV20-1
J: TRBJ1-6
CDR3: CSARDNSPLHF
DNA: TGCAGTGCTAGGGACAATTCACCCCTCCACTTT

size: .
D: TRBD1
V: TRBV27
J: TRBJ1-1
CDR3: CASSLRDRGGTEAFF
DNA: TGTGCCAGCAGTTTAAGGGACAGGGGAGGGACTGAAGCTTTCTTT

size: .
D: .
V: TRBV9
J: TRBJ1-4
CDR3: CASSVRNPKVGDEKLFF
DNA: TGTGCCAGCAGCGTGAGAAACCCCAAGGTAGGGGATGAAAAACTGTTTTTT

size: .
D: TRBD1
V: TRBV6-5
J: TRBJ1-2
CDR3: CASSAAGTDYGYTF
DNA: TGTGCCAGCAGTGCCGCCGGGACAGACTATGGCTACACCTTC

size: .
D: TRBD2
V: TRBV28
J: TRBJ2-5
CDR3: CASSQGGTSGGGRYF
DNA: TGTGCCAGCAGCCAGGGGGGGACTAGCGGGGGAGGACGGTACTTC

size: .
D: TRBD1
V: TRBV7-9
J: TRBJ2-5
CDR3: CASSEGQASKETQYF
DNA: TGTGCCAGCAGCGAGGGACAGGCGTCTAAAGAGACCCAGTACTTC

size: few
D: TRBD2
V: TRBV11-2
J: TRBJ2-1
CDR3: CASSRSSGGVYEQFF
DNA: TGTGCCAGCAGCCGATCTAGCGGGGGGGTGTATGAGCAGTTCTTC

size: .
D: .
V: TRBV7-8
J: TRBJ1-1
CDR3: CASSLTQGQAFF
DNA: TGTGCCAGCAGCTTAACCCAGGGCCAAGCTTTCTTT

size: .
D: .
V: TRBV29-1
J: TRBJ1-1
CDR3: CSVYRQDRYTEAFF
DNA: TGCAGCGTTTATCGACAGGATCGGTACACTGAAGCTTTCTTT

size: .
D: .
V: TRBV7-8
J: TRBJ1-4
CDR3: CASSPLGGSTNEKLFF
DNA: TGTGCCAGCAGCCCACTAGGGGGGTCAACTAATGAAAAACTGTTTTTT

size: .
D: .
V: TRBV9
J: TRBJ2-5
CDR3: CASIRGRGGSQETQYF
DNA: TGTGCCTCCATTAGGGGTCGGGGTGGGAGCCAAGAGACCCAGTACTTC

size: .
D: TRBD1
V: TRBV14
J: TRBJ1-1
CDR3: CASSPRRGQGDTEAFF
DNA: TGTGCCAGCAGCCCCCGTCGGGGACAGGGAGACACTGAAGCTTTCTTT

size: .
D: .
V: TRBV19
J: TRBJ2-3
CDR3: CASRPPGERDTQYF
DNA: TGTGCCAGCCGTCCCCCAGGCGAGAGAGATACGCAGTATTTT

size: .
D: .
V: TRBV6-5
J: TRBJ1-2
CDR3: CASSYSKLDGYTF
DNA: TGTGCCAGCAGTTACTCGAAGCTGGATGGCTACACCTTC